Below, one T cell receptor (beta chain) is given with its context. Its specificity is unknown. TCRdb keeps only in-frame clones here, not all; method: immunoSEQ multiplex PCR. The table records about 39,000 clones, roughly 90% of them present only once. These data belong to a study of lymphopenia after photon versus proton radiotherapy. General observations from the study: Post-nadir TCR diversity decline inversely tracked overall survival among those who died. After lymphocyte nadir, photon-treated repertoires showed oligoclonal expansion, especially CD8+ Temra. Only patients who died were analyzed for survival; proton advantage is unproven.

There are 13 residues in the CDR3. Deletions cut 4 bases from V and 7 bases from J, with 13 bases between. CDR1 MNHEY and CDR2 SMNVEV come from the germline V gene (reference sequence). The V call is TRBV27, the J call TRBJ2-5; possibly TRBD1 or TRBD2 for D (7 bases each). The sequence was obtained from a man between 60 and 70 years old with cholangiocarcinoma. The source material was peripheral blood, sampled from a patient treated with photon-based radiotherapy. The CDR3: CASSSGGVGTQYF. CDR3 nucleotide sequence: TGTGCCAGCAGTTCAGGGGGGGTTGGGACCCAGTACTTC.